These 21 T cell receptor beta chains were all obtained from the same sample, sequenced in a study of T cell repertoires in aging, cancer and after chemotherapy. Amplification of TCR beta used genomic DNA extracted from peripheral blood. TRB rearrangements spanning V, D and J were amplified using mixed TRB-A/B primers. One entry per CDR3 protein, called by TCRdb with MiXCR from the multiplex PCR reads. The sample records 1,200 or so distinct CDR3 sequences, around 25% being singletons. The sample consisted of blood. The source is a human donor with a solid tumor.

V gene TRBV20-1 combines with J gene TRBJ1-5; D might be TRBD1 (6 bases). The CDR3 has 14 amino acids. CDR1 is DFQATT and CDR2 is SNEGSKA in the germline V gene (reference sequence). The V end lost 3 bases, the J end lost 3 bases, and 12 bases lay between the germline ends. In DNA form, the CDR3 reads TGCAGTGCTAGCTCCGACAGGTTCAATCAGCCCCAGCATTTT. Protein: CSASSDRFNQPQHF.

This clonotype qualifies as large. The rearrangement links TRBV12-3 or TRBV12-4 to TRBJ2-1; perhaps TRBD2 as D (5 bases). The germline V and J ends were trimmed by 1 base and 4 bases, with 5 bases remaining between them. The CDR3 is made up of 13 amino acids. CDR3 DNA: TGTGCCAGCAGTTTAGGGAGGTACAATGAGCAGTTCTTC. It codes for CASSLGRYNEQFF.

J is TRBJ1-4 and V is TRBV5-4; D unresolved. Trimming cost V 3 bases and J 0 bases, with 3 bases left between them. This CDR3 is 13 amino acids long. CDR1 is SGHNT, CDR2 YYREEE, per germline (reference sequence). The DNA of the CDR3 is TGTGCCAGCAGCTGGGCAACTAATGAAAAACTGTTTTTT. It codes for CASSWATNEKLFF.

Sample share makes this clonotype medium-sized. For the CDR3, the DNA is TGTGCCAGCAGCCTGATAAACCAGGGCTACACCTTC. Residues: CASSLINQGYTF. The V gene is TRBV6-2 or TRBV6-3, the J gene TRBJ1-2; no clear D gene. CDR3 length: 12 residues. The germline CDR1 and CDR2 sequences are MNHEY and SVGEGT. Trimming removed 6 bases at V and 8 bases at J, with 13 bases between.

V is TRBV7-9 and J is TRBJ2-3; unclear D gene. Between the trimmed V and J ends, which lost 5 bases and 2 bases, there was a span of 17 bases. CDR1 is SEHNR, CDR2 FQNEAQ, per germline (reference sequence). This CDR3 has 16 residues. As DNA, the CDR3 is TGTGCCAGCAGCCCCGGCCTGGAGTCGTACACAGATACGCAGTATTTT. Amino acids: CASSPGLESYTDTQYF.

By sample fraction, this clonotype is medium-sized. The J gene is TRBJ2-7, the V gene TRBV12-3 or TRBV12-4; D remains ambiguous. V shed 1 base and J shed 4 bases, with 8 bases lying between them. The CDR3 has 13 amino acids. CDR3 DNA sequence: TGTGCCAGCAGTTTAGTGTGGGGATACGAGCAGTACTTC. The encoded protein is CASSLVWGYEQYF.

By its share, this clonotype is large. The chain couples TRBV15 to TRBJ2-7; a weak D match, TRBD2 (5 bases). The V end lost 5 bases, the J end lost 7 bases, and 15 bases lay between the germline ends. The CDR3 runs to 13 residues. Germline V lookup: CDR1 LNHNV, CDR2 YYDKDF (reference sequence). In nucleotides, the CDR3 is TGTGCCACCAGCCTGAGCGGACTGGGGGAGCAGTACTTC. Translated, it gives CATSLSGLGEQYF.

CDR3 coding DNA: TGTGCCAGCAGACAGACTACACGGAGCAATCAGCCCCAGCATTTT. It is translated as CASRQTTRSNQPQHF. The rearrangement uses TRBV6-2 or TRBV6-3 and TRBJ1-5; D not resolved. The V end lost 6 bases, the J end lost 1 base, and 13 bases lay between the germline ends. Germline-derived CDR1 and CDR2 are MNHEY and SVGEGT. The CDR3 spans 15 residues.

The J gene is TRBJ2-7, the V gene TRBV5-1; D perhaps matches TRBD1 (6 bases). Trimming removed 3 bases at V and 2 bases at J, with 15 bases between. CDR1 and CDR2 from the germline V gene are SGHRS and YFSETQ. The CDR3 has 15 amino acids. This CDR3 is CASSWIGTNTYEQYF. As DNA, the CDR3 is TGCGCCAGCAGCTGGATAGGGACAAATACCTACGAGCAGTACTTC.

With regard to this clonotype: It is likely a read error, because the conserved phenylalanine at the end of the CDR3 is missing. Because the CDR3's place on the DNA is in doubt, the DNA is left out and the CDR3 is given as listed by TCRdb. The rearrangement uses TRBV19 and TRBJ1-2; the table gives TRBD1 as D, unverified against the DNA. From its first to its last residue, the CDR3 has 13 amino acids. Germline CDR1 LNHDA, CDR2 SQIVND (reference sequence). The CDR3 sequence: CASSILQGIGLHL.

By sample fraction, this clonotype is medium-sized. The V and J genes are TRBV6-1 and TRBJ2-7; the D gene could be TRBD1 or TRBD2 (6 bases each). Germline lookup yields CDR1 MNHNS and CDR2 SASEGT. The V gene lost 1 base and the J gene lost 4 bases, with 14 bases spanning the gap. The CDR3 sequence is 15 residues long. This CDR3 is CASSEGLGGIYEQYF. CDR3 in DNA: TGTGCCAGCAGTGAAGGTCTAGGGGGGATATACGAGCAGTACTTC.

The chain links TRBV5-1 to TRBJ2-4; TRBD2 matches 8 bases. J lost 8 bases, V lost 5 bases, and 6 bases had no gene match. The CDR3 has 13 amino acids. Per the germline V gene, CDR1 is SGHRS and CDR2 is YFSETQ. CDR3: CASSYGGADIQYF. The CDR3 nucleotides read TGCGCCAGCAGTTACGGGGGGGCGGACATTCAGTACTTC.

This clonotype is large. The V gene is TRBV6-5, the J gene TRBJ2-7; 8 nucleotides match TRBD2. Germline loops: CDR1 MNHEY, CDR2 SVGAGI. This CDR3 spans 16 amino acids. The junction had 5 bases not matched to a gene; V was cut back by 0 bases and J by 1 base. CDR3 nucleotides: TGTGCCAGCAGTTACTCGTTGCGGGGGGCTTCCTACGAGCAGTACTTC. This encodes CASSYSLRGASYEQYF.

The CDR3 bases are TGTGCCAGCAGCGGGCCGGGACAGGGGAATTCACCCCTCCACTTT. Translation: CASSGPGQGNSPLHF. The chain joins TRBV7-9 to TRBJ1-6, with 10 positions matching TRBD1. Losses at the gene ends were 5 bases for V and 7 bases for J; bases not matched to a gene: 5. The CDR3 is 15 amino acids. Germline assignment: CDR1 SEHNR and CDR2 FQNEAQ (reference sequence).

For this clonotype: A read error may account for a junction end that differs from germline. This rearrangement joins TRBV7-2 to TRBJ2-3; 10 bases agree with TRBD2. Germline V CDR1 and CDR2: SGHTA, FQGNSA. This CDR3 region has 16 residues. CDR3 nucleotide sequence: TGTGCCAGCAGCTCCTGGACTAGCGGTGGCGCAGATACGCAGTGTTTT. Translation: CASSSWTSGGADTQCF.

This clonotype is judged medium-sized. V gene TRBV10-3 combines with J gene TRBJ2-7; maybe TRBD1 (6 bases). Germline-derived CDR1 and CDR2 are ENHRY and SYGVKD. V was pared by 3 bases and J by 2 bases, with 17 bases between. The CDR3 has 16 residues. The CDR3 region is CAISDPNRVEPYEQYF. CDR3 sequence (DNA): TGTGCCATCAGTGACCCGAACAGGGTAGAACCCTACGAGCAGTACTTC.

The chain uses TRBV6-5 and TRBJ2-7; 11 bases are shared with TRBD2. The CDR3 is 17 residues long. CDR1 and CDR2 (germline): MNHEY, SVGAGI. Trimming at V came to 2 bases and at J to 3 bases, leaving 9 bases not matched to a gene. This chain's CDR3 is CASSYPSSGGTLYEQYF. As DNA, the CDR3 is TGTGCCAGCAGTTACCCCTCTAGCGGGGGGACCCTCTACGAGCAGTACTTC.

In its sample, this clonotype is medium-sized (0.01 to 0.1%). This sequence joins TRBV7-2 and TRBJ2-3; D unresolved. Germline CDR1 and CDR2: SGHTA and FQGNSA. CDR3 length: 13 amino acids. Trimming removed 5 bases at V and 2 bases at J, with 8 bases between. CDR3 coding DNA: TGTGCCAGCAGCCCCGGGCCCACAGATACGCAGTATTTT. The encoded protein is CASSPGPTDTQYF. Full variable domain (outside the CDR3, taken from reference TRBV7-2 and TRBJ2-3): GAGVSQSPSNKVTEKGKDVELRCDPISGHTALYWYRQSLGQGLEFLIYFQGNSAPDKSGLPSDRFSAERTGGSVSTLTIQRTQQEDSAVYLCASSPGPTDTQYFGPGTRLTVL.

V and J are TRBV12-3 or TRBV12-4 and TRBJ2-1; 15 positions match TRBD2. CDR3 length equals 17 residues. V shed 5 bases and J 4 bases; nucleotides not matched to a gene: 6. The CDR3 region has the DNA TGTGCCAGCAGTGGGACTAGCGGGGGGTACAAGTACAATGAGCAGTTCTTC. It yields the protein CASSGTSGGYKYNEQFF.

In its sample, this clonotype is large. This chain links TRBV29-1 with TRBJ2-1; 7 positions match TRBD2. Germline V gene sequence: CDR1 SQVTM, CDR2 ANQGSEA. Trimming took 6 bases from V and 8 from J; bases not matched to a gene: 19. CDR3 length: 16 amino acids. This CDR3 reads CSVNGRTGGSTDEQFF. In DNA form, the CDR3 reads TGCAGCGTGAACGGCCGAACCGGGGGGTCAACGGATGAGCAGTTCTTC.

Only a few counts were recorded for this clonotype. The CDR3 here is CASTKIPGSNQPQHF. The CDR3 coding sequence is TGTGCCAGTACTAAAATCCCCGGTAGCAATCAGCCCCAGCATTTT. V usage is TRBV19 and J usage is TRBJ1-5; D gene ambiguous. V lost 7 bases and J lost 0, with 13 bases in between. The germline gives CDR1 LNHDA, CDR2 SQIVND (reference sequence). The length of the CDR3 is 15 residues.